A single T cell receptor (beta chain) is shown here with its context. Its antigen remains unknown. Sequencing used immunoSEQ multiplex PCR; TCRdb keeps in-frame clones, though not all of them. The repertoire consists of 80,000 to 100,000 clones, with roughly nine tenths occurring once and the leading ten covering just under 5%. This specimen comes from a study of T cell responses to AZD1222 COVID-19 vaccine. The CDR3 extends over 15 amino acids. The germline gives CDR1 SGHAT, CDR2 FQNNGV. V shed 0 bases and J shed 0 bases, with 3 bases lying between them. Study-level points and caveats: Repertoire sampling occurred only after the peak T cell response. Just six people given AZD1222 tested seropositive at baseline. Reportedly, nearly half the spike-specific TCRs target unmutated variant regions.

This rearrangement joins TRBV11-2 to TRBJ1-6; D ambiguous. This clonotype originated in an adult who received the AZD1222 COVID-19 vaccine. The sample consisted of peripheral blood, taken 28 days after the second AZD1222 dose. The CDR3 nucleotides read TGTGCCAGCAGCTTAGAGAGCTCCTATAATTCACCCCTCCACTTT. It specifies CASSLESSYNSPLHF.